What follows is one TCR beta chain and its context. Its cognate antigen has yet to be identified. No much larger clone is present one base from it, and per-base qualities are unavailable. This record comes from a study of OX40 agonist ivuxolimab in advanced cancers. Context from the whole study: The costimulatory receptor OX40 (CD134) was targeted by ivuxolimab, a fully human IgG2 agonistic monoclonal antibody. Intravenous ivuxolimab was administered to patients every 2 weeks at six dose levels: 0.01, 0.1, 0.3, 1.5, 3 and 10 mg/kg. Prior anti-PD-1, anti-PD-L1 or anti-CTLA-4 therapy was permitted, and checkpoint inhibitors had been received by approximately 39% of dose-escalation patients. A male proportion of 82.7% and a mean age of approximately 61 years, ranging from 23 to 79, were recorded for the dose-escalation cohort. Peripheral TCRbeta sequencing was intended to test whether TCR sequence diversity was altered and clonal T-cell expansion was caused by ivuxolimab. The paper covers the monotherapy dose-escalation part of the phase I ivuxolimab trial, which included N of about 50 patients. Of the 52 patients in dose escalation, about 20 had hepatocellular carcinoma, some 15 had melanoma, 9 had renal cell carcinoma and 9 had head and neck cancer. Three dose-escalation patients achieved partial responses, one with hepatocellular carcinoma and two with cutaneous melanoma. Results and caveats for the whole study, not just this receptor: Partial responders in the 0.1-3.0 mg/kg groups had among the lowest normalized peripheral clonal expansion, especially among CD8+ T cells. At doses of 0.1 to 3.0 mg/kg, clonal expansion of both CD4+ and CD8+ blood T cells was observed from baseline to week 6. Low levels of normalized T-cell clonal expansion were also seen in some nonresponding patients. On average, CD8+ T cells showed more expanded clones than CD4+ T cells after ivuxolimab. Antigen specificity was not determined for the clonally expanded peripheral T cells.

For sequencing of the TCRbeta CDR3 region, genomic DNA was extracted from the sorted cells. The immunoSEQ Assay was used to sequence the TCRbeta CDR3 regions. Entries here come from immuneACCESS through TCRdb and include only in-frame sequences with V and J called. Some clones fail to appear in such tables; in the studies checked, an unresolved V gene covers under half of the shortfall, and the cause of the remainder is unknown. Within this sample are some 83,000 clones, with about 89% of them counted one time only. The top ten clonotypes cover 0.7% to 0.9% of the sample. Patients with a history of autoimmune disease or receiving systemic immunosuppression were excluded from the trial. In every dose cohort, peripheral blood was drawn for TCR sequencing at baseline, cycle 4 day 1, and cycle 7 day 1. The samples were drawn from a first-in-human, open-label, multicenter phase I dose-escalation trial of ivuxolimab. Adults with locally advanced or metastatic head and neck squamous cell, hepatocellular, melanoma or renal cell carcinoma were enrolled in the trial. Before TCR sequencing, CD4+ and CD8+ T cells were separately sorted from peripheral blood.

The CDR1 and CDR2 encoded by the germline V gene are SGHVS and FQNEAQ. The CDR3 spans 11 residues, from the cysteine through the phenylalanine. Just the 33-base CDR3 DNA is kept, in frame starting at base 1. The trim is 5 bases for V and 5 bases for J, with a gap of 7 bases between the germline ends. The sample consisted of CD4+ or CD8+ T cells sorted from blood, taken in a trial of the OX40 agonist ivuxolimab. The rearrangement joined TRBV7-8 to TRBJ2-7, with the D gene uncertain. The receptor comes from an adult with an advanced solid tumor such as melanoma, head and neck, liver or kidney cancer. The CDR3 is CASSDQDEQYF. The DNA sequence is TGTGCCAGCAGCGACCAGGACGAGCAGTACTTC.